A selection of T cell receptor beta chains follows, all from one sample in a study of beta chain features in type 1 diabetes. The repertoire was sequenced with immunoSEQ multiplex PCR; TCRdb's copy has only in-frame clones and lacks some. Here the sample spans about 260,000 clones, 24% being singletons. Sequenced sample: naive CD4+ T cells from blood. Receptor source: a woman aged 25 to 45 with type 1 diabetes. The CDR3 runs from the conserved cysteine through the conserved F or W. Fields, in order: clone size, D gene, J gene, V gene, CDR3 DNA, CDR3 protein. D genes are given only for firm matches. Part of the rows lack a size; the others show once, few, many or a class for expanded clones.

>few|-|TRBJ2-6|TRBV4-1
TGCGCCAGCAGGCAGGGTTCTGGGGCCAACGTCCTGACTTTC
CASRQGSGANVLTF
>few|-|TRBJ2-3|TRBV18
TGTGCCAGCTCAACCTACACAGATACGCAGTATTTT
CASSTYTDTQYF
>-|TRBD2|TRBJ2-7|TRBV28
TGTGCCAGCCGGGGAGCGGGGTTAACCTACGAGCAGTACTTC
CASRGAGLTYEQYF
>-|TRBD2|TRBJ2-3|TRBV29-1
TGCACCGGGAGAGTAAGCGGGAGTGGCACAGATACGCAGTATTTT
CTGRVSGSGTDTQYF
>-|-|TRBJ1-2|TRBV6-5
TGTGCCAGCAGCATCTCCTTCTCCGGGTCCTATGGCTACACCTTC
CASSISFSGSYGYTF
>-|-|TRBJ2-1|TRBV11-1
TGTGCCAGCAGCTTAGAGACAGGGAGGTACAATGAGCAGTTCTTC
CASSLETGRYNEQFF
>-|-|TRBJ1-5|TRBV2
TGTGCCAGCAGGGTGGACAGAGATCAGCCCCAGCATTTT
CASRVDRDQPQHF
>-|-|TRBJ1-2|TRBV30
TGTGCCTGGGGGGAGCACCCGGACAGCACCTACACCTTC
CAWGEHPDSTYTF
>-|TRBD2|TRBJ2-1|TRBV19
TGTGCCAGTAGTATCCAGCGGGAGTCAGATGAGCAGTTCTTC
CASSIQRESDEQFF
>few|-|TRBJ1-1|TRBV30
TGTGCCTGGAGTGTATGGACAGAGAACACTGAAGCTTTCTTT
CAWSVWTENTEAFF
>-|TRBD1|TRBJ2-5|TRBV9
TGTGCCAGCAGCTCACGTAACAGGGGGCGAGAGACCCAGTACTTC
CASSSRNRGRETQYF
>-|TRBD1|TRBJ1-2|TRBV13
TGTGCCAGCAGCTTCATTAGCCGCCTTGACAGGGAACATGGCTACACCTTC
CASSFISRLDREHGYTF
>few|TRBD1|TRBJ1-1|TRBV12-5
TGTGCTAGTGGCAAGACAGGGAACGCTTTCTTT
CASGKTGNAFF
>-|-|TRBJ2-7|TRBV2
TGTGCCAGCAGTGAATCCCTAGCGCAGTACTTC
CASSESLAQYF
>few|TRBD2|TRBJ2-1|TRBV6-5
TGTGCCAGCAGCGCGAGGACTAGCGGGCGGGAGCAGTTCTTC
CASSARTSGREQFF
>few|-|TRBJ1-1|TRBV7-3
TGTGCCAGCAGCGAAACAGGGAACACTGAAGCTTTCTTT
CASSETGNTEAFF
>few|-|TRBJ1-2|TRBV28
TGTGCCAGCAGTTTACCCCAGGTGGAAGGCTACACCTTC
CASSLPQVEGYTF
>few|-|TRBJ1-2|TRBV19
TGTGCCAGTAGTAACCGGGAAGGCTACACCTTC
CASSNREGYTF
>-|-|TRBJ2-5|TRBV5-6
TGTGCCAGCAGCTTGGTACTGTACGGCCAAGAGACCCAGTACTTC
CASSLVLYGQETQYF
>few|TRBD2|TRBJ2-1|TRBV30
TGTGCCTGGGATAGACTAGCTCCGGGCGATGAGCAGTTCTTC
CAWDRLAPGDEQFF
>-|-|TRBJ1-5|TRBV7-9
TGTGCCAGCAGCTTATTAAATCAGCCCCAGCATTTT
CASSLLNQPQHF
>few|TRBD2|TRBJ2-1|TRBV11-2
TGTGCCAGCAGCTTACCTAGCGGGAGGACCTACAATGAGCAGTTCTTC
CASSLPSGRTYNEQFF
>-|-|TRBJ2-3|TRBV18
TGTGCCAGCTCTACACACCAGGGAGATACGCAGTATTTT
CASSTHQGDTQYF
>-|TRBD1|TRBJ1-2|TRBV9
TGTGCCAGCAGCGCGGGACAGGGGTATAGAAGCTACACCTTC
CASSAGQGYRSYTF
>-|-|TRBJ1-2|TRBV4-2
TGTGCCAGCAGCCAGTTGGGGGGGGAGGGCTATGGCTACACCTTC
CASSQLGGEGYGYTF
>-|-|TRBJ1-1|TRBV6-4
TGTGCCAGCAGTGGCGAAGTGAACACTGAAGCTTTCTTT
CASSGEVNTEAFF
>-|TRBD1|TRBJ1-1|TRBV4-1
TGCGCCAGCAGCCAAGTCGGGGCGGGACAGAGAACTGAAGCTTTCTTT
CASSQVGAGQRTEAFF
>-|-|TRBJ2-1|TRBV5-1
TGCGCCAGCACCCCCGACAATAACAATGAGCAGTTCTTC
CASTPDNNNEQFF
>-|-|TRBJ2-2|TRBV30
TGTGCCTGGTGGAGGGAATTCGGGGAGCTGTTTTTT
CAWWREFGELFF
>-|-|TRBJ1-1|TRBV29-1
TGCAGTGCACGCCTCCCGGGGGACACTGAAGCTTTCTTT
CSARLPGDTEAFF
>few|-|TRBJ2-1|TRBV9
TGTGCCAGCAGCGTAGCCGGTAGCAATGAGCAGTTCTTC
CASSVAGSNEQFF
>-|-|TRBJ1-1|TRBV4-1
TGCGCCAGCAGCCAAGGGCCGAATACTGAAGCTTTCTTT
CASSQGPNTEAFF
>-|TRBD2|TRBJ2-1|TRBV28
TGTGCCAGCAGTACGACTAGCGGGAGTACCCCCTACAATGAGCAGTTCTTC
CASSTTSGSTPYNEQFF
>-|TRBD2|TRBJ2-1|TRBV11-2
TGTGCCAGCAGCTCCCTAGCGGACCTGGACAATGAGCAGTTCTTC
CASSSLADLDNEQFF
>few|-|TRBJ1-4|TRBV7-8
TGTGCCAGCAGCTTAAGTGTCCACGACGGGAAACTGTTTTTT
CASSLSVHDGKLFF
>few|TRBD1|TRBJ2-2|TRBV18
TGTGCCAGCTCAGTTCGGACAGGGTGGACCGGGGAGCTGTTTTTT
CASSVRTGWTGELFF
>-|-|TRBJ2-4|TRBV29-1
TGCAGCGTTGAGATGAGCGGCCCCCTCGAAAACATTCAGTACTTC
CSVEMSGPLENIQYF
>-|TRBD1|TRBJ1-1|TRBV28
TGTGCCAGCAGTCCACACAGGGGCTGGAACACTGAAGCTTTCTTT
CASSPHRGWNTEAFF
>few|-|TRBJ2-5|TRBV7-2
TGTGCCAGCAGCCCCTCCGACATTTCGGGAAAGACCCAGTACTTC
CASSPSDISGKTQYF
>few|TRBD1|TRBJ1-2|TRBV19
TGTGCCAGTAGTGTAATGACAGGGGGCAACTATGGCTACACCTTC
CASSVMTGGNYGYTF
>few|TRBD1|TRBJ1-1|TRBV4-1
TGCGCCAGCAGCCAAATCCCGGGACAGGTGACTGAAGCTTTCTTT
CASSQIPGQVTEAFF
>few|-|TRBJ2-3|TRBV6-6
TGTGCCAGCAGTTACTTGGGGCTGGGCACAGATACGCAGTATTTT
CASSYLGLGTDTQYF
>few|TRBD2|TRBJ2-7|TRBV5-8
TGTGCCAGCAGCGGGAGCGGGAGGGCCTACGAGCAGTACTTC
CASSGSGRAYEQYF
>-|TRBD1|TRBJ2-2|TRBV7-3
TGTGCCAGCAGGGGACAGGACACCGGGGAGCTGTTTTTT
CASRGQDTGELFF
>-|-|TRBJ2-3|TRBV30
TGTGCCTGGAGTACCCACCTGGGCGCAGATACGCAGTATTTT
CAWSTHLGADTQYF
>few|-|TRBJ2-5|TRBV2
TGTGCCAGCAGTGAAGCGCGGTTGGTCCAGCAAGAGACCCAGTACTTC
CASSEARLVQQETQYF
>few|-|TRBJ2-3|TRBV18
TGTGCCAGCTCACCATCAAGACTAGGAGATACGCAGTATTTT
CASSPSRLGDTQYF
>few|-|TRBJ2-7|TRBV29-1
TGCAGCAGGCGACAGTCGTTTTACGAGCAGTACTTC
CSRRQSFYEQYF
>-|-|TRBJ1-5|TRBV6-5
TGTGCCAGCAGTTCCCGGAGCAATCAGCCCCAGCATTTT
CASSSRSNQPQHF
>few|-|TRBJ1-1|TRBV7-3
TGTGCCAGCAGCTTATCCGTATTAGAAGAAGCTTTCTTT
CASSLSVLEEAFF
>-|-|TRBJ2-7|TRBV18
TGTGCCAGCTCGCCCGGACTCGAGGGGCAGTACTTC
CASSPGLEGQYF
>few|-|TRBJ1-2|TRBV30
TGTGCCTGGAGTCCCCAGGGATATGGCTACACCTTC
CAWSPQGYGYTF
>-|TRBD1|TRBJ1-2|TRBV4-1
TGCGCCAGCAGCCAAGCGCTTGGGACAGGGGGACCTCCGGTGGGTGGCTACACCTTC
CASSQALGTGGPPVGGYTF
>few|-|TRBJ1-5|TRBV2
TGTGCCAGTACAGGGTTCAATCAGCCCCAGCATTTT
CASTGFNQPQHF
>few|TRBD1|TRBJ1-4|TRBV25-1
TGTGCCAGCAGTGACGGACAGGCGGTTAATGAAAAACTGTTTTTT
CASSDGQAVNEKLFF